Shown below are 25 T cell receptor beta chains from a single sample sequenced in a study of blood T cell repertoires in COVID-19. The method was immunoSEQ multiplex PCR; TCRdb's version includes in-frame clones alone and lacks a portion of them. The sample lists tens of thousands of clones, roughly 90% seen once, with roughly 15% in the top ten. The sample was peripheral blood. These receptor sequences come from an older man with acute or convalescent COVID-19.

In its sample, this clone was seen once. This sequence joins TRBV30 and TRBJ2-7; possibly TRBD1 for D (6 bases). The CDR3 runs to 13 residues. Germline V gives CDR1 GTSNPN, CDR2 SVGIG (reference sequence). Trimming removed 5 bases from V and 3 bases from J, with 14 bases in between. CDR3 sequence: CAWQWGQLYEQYF. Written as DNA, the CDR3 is TGTGCCTGGCAGTGGGGACAACTCTACGAGCAGTACTTC.

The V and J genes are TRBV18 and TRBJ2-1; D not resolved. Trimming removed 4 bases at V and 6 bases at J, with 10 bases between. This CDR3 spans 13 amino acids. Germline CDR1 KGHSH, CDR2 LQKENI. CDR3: CASSLAAINEQFF. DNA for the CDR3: TGTGCCAGCTCACTCGCAGCGATCAATGAGCAGTTCTTC.

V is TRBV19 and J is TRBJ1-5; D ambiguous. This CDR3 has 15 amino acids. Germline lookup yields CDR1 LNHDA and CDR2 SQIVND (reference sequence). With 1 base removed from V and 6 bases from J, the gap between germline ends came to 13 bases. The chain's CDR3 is CASSIVAGFSQPQHF. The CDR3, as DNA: TGTGCCAGTAGTATAGTAGCGGGCTTCAGTCAGCCCCAGCATTTT.

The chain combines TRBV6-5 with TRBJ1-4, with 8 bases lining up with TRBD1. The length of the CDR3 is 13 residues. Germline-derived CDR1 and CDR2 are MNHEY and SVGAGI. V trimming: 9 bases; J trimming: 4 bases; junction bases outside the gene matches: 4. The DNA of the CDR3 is TGTGCCAGTGACAGGGGAGGTAATGAAAAACTGTTTTTT. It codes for CASDRGGNEKLFF.

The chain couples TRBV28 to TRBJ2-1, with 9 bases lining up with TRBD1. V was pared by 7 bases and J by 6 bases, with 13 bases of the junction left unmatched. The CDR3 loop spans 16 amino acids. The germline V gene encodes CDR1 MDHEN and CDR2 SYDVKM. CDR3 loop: CASTSGGQGIPNEQFF. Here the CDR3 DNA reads TGTGCCAGCACCTCTGGAGGACAGGGGATCCCCAATGAGCAGTTCTTC.

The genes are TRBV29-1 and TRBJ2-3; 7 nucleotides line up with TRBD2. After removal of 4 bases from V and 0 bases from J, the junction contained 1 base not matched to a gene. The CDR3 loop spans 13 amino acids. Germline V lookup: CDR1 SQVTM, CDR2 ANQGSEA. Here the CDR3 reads CSVASGSTDTQYF. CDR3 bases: TGCAGCGTTGCTAGCGGTAGCACAGATACGCAGTATTTT.

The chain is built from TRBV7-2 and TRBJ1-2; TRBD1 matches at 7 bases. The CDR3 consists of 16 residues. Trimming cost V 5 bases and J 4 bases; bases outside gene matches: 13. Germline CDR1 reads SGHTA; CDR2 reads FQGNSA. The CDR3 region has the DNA TGTGCCAGCAGCCTTCTAGGACAGGAAGAAGGCTATGGCTACACCTTC. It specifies CASSLLGQEEGYGYTF.

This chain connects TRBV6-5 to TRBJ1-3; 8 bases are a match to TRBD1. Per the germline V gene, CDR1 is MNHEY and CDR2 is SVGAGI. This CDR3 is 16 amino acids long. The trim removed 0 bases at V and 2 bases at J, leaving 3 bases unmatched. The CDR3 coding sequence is TGTGCCAGCAGTTACTCGCAGGGGGCGGCTGGAAACACCATATATTTT. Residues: CASSYSQGAAGNTIYF.

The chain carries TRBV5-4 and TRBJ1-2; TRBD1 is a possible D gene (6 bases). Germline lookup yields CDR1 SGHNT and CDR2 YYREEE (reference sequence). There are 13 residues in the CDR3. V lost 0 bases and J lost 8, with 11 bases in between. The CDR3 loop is CASSLGQERGYTF. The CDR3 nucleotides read TGTGCCAGCAGCTTGGGACAGGAGAGGGGCTACACCTTC.

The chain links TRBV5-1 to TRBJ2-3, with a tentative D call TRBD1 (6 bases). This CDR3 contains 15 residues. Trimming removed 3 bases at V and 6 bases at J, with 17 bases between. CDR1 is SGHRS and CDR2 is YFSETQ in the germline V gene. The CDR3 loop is CASSWGRGQRDTQYF. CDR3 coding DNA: TGCGCCAGCAGCTGGGGCAGGGGTCAAAGGGATACGCAGTATTTT.

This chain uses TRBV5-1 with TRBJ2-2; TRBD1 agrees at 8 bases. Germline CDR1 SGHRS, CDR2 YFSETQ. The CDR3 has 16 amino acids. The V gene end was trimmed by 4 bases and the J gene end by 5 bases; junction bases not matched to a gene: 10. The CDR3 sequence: CASSPEGRGRTGELFF. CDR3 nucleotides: TGCGCCAGCAGCCCCGAGGGCAGGGGGCGTACCGGGGAGCTGTTTTTT.

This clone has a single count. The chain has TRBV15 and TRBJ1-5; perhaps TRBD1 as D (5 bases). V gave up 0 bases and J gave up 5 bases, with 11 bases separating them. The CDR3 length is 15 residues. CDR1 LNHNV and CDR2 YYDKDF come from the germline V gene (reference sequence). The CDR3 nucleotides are TGTGCCACCAGCAGAGATGGGGGGGATCATCAGCCCCAGCATTTT. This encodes CATSRDGGDHQPQHF.

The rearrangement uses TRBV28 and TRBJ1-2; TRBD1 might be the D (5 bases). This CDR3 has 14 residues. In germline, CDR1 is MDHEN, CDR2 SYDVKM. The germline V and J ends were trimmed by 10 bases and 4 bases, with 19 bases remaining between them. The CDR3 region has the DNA TGTGCCACAAGGACCTCAGCGGGGGGCTATGGCTACACCTTC. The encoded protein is CATRTSAGGYGYTF.

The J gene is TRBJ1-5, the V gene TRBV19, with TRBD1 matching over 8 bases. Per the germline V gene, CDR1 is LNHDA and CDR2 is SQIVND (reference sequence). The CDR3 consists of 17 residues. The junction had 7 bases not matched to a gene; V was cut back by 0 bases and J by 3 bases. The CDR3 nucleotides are TGTGCCAGTAGTATAGACCTACGGACAGGGTACAATCAGCCCCAGCATTTT. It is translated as CASSIDLRTGYNQPQHF.

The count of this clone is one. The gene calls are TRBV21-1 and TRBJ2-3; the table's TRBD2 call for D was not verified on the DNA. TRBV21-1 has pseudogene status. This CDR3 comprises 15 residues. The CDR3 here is CASSKTPAVTDTQYF. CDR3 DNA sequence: TGTGCCAGCAGCAAAACCCCGGCGGTGACAGATACGCAGTATTTT.

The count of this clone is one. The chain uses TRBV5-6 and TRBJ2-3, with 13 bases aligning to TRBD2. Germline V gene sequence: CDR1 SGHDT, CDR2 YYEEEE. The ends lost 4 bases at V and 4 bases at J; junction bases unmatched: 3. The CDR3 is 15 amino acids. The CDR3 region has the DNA TGTGCCAGCAGCCCACTAGCGGGGGGGGCAGATACGCAGTATTTT. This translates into CASSPLAGGADTQYF.

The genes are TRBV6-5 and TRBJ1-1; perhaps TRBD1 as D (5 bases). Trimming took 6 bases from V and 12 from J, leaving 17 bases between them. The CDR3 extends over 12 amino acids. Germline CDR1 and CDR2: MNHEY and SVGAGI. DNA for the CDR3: TGTGCCAGCAGGAGGATGGGCGGGGGAACTTTCTTT. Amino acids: CASRRMGGGTFF.

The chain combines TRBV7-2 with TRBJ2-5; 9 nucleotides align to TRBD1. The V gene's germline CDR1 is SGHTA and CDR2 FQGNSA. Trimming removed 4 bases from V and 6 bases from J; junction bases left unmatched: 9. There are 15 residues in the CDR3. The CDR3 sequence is CASSSGQGWGKTQYF. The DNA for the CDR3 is TGTGCCAGCAGCTCGGGACAGGGTTGGGGTAAGACCCAGTACTTC.

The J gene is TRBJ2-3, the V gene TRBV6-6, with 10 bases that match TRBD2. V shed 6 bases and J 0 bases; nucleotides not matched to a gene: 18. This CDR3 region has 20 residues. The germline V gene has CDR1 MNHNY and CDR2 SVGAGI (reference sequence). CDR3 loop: CASSTGSSGGAGGSTDTQYF. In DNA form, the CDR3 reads TGTGCCAGCAGCACAGGGTCCAGCGGGGGGGCCGGGGGTAGCACAGATACGCAGTATTTT.

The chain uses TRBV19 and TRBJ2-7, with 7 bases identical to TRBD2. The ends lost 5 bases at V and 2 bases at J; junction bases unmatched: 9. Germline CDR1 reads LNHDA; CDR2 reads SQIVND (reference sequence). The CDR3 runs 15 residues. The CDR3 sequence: CASSPGGGFPYEQYF. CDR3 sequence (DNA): TGTGCCAGTAGTCCTGGGGGGGGATTTCCCTACGAGCAGTACTTC.

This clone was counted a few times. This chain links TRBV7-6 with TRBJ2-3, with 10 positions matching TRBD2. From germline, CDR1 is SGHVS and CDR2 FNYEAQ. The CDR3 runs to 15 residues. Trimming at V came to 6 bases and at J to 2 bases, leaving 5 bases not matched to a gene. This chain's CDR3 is CASRRGTSATDTQYF. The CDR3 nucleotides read TGTGCCAGCAGGCGAGGGACTAGCGCCACAGATACGCAGTATTTT.

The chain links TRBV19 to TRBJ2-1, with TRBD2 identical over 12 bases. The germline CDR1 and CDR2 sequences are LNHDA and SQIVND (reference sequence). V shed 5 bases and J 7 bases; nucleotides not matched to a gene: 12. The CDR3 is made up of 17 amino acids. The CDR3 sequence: CASSVPTSGGLRNEQFF. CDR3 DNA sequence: TGTGCCAGTAGTGTCCCGACTAGCGGGGGTCTTCGGAATGAGCAGTTCTTC. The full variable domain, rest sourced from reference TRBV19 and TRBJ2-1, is DGGITQSPKYLFRKEGQNVTLSCEQNLNHDAMYWYRQDPGQGLRLIYYSQIVNDFQKGDIAEGYSVSREKKESFPLTVTSAQKNPTAFYLCASSVPTSGGLRNEQFFGPGTRLTVL.

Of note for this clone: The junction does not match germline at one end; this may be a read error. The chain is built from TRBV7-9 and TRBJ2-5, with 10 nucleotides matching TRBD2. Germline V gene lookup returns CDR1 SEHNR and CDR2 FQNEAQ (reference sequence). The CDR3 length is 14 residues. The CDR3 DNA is TGTGCCAGCAGCGTAGCGGGGGGATTTGAGACCCAGTACTTC. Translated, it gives CASSVAGGFETQYF.

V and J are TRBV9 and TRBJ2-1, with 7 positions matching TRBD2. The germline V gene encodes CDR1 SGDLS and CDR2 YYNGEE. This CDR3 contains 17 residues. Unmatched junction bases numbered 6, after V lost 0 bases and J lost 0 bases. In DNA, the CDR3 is TGTGCCAGCAGCGTAGCGGGGGGACTCAGCTCCTACAATGAGCAGTTCTTC. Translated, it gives CASSVAGGLSSYNEQFF. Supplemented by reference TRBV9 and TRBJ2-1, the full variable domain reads DSGVTQTPKHLITATGQRVTLRCSPRSGDLSVYWYQQSLDQGLQFLIQYYNGEERAKGNILERFSAQQFPDLHSELNLSSLELGDSALYFCASSVAGGLSSYNEQFFGPGTRLTVL.

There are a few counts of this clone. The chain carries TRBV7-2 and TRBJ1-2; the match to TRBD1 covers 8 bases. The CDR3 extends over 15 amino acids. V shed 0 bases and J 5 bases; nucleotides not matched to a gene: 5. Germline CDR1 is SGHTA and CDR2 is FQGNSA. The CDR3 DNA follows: TGTGCCAGCAGCTTAGCGGCAGGGGGCAGGTATGGCTACACCTTC. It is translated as CASSLAAGGRYGYTF.